Each of the 15 T cell receptor beta chains below was sequenced from the same sample in a study of cytomegalovirus exposure and HLA in healthy donors. Assay: immunoSEQ multiplex PCR; the TCRdb copy retains only in-frame clones and omits some. The profile shows 200,000 or so clones, around 84% of them singletons. The sample comprised PBMCs. Receptors were obtained from a man in his late teens or twenties in good health and CMV-seropositive.

The rearrangement uses TRBV28 and TRBJ2-5; no clear D. The length of the CDR3 is 13 residues. V was cut by 6 bases and J by 3 bases, with 11 bases left in between. Germline assignment: CDR1 MDHEN and CDR2 SYDVKM. The CDR3 sequence is CASSTDSEETQYF. CDR3 nucleotide sequence: TGTGCCAGCAGCACCGACTCGGAAGAGACCCAGTACTTC.

The CDR3 here is CASSLMRGRSKNIQYF. The CDR3 region has the DNA TGCGCCAGCAGCTTGATGAGGGGGCGATCCAAAAACATTCAGTACTTC. This sequence joins TRBV5-1 and TRBJ2-4; 7 bases match TRBD1. The germline gives CDR1 SGHRS, CDR2 YFSETQ. The CDR3 length is 16 residues. With V trimmed by 1 base and J by 2 bases, 6 bases remained unmatched.

The chain recombines TRBV5-1 with TRBJ2-5; 7 bases match TRBD1. The CDR3 runs to 13 residues. V dropped 4 bases and J dropped 5; count of bases not matched to a gene: 5. Per germline, CDR1 SGHRS and CDR2 YFSETQ. DNA for the CDR3: TGCGCCAGCAGCACCAACAGGGGCGAGACCCAGTACTTC. Amino acid sequence: CASSTNRGETQYF.

The chain recombines TRBV19 with TRBJ2-1, with 15 bases matching TRBD2. Germline V lookup: CDR1 LNHDA, CDR2 SQIVND (reference sequence). The CDR3 totals 14 residues. V was pared by 6 bases and J by 12 bases, with 6 bases of the junction left unmatched. The CDR3 coding sequence is TGTGCCAGTAGCGTGGGACTAGCGGGAGGTGGGCAGTTCTTC. It encodes CASSVGLAGGGQFF.

The CDR3 DNA follows: TGCGCCAGCAGCCAAGATAGGGGGCGACAGGCCTTTTACGAGCAGTACTTC. This translates into CASSQDRGRQAFYEQYF. This chain links TRBV4-1 with TRBJ2-7; 7 nucleotides line up with TRBD1. V was clipped by 0 bases and J by 4 bases; unmatched bases: 12. This CDR3 is 17 amino acids long. Germline lookup yields CDR1 MGHRA and CDR2 YSYEKL.

The chain couples TRBV7-9 to TRBJ2-7; 7 nucleotides line up with TRBD2. The CDR3 is 16 amino acids. J was trimmed by 3 bases and V by 2 bases; bases with no gene match: 10. CDR1 and CDR2 (germline): SEHNR, FQNEAQ (reference sequence). CDR3 amino acids: CASSLSSAGPDYEQYF. The CDR3 bases are TGTGCCAGCAGCTTATCCTCAGCGGGGCCGGACTACGAGCAGTACTTC.

The chain uses TRBV9 and TRBJ2-1, with 7 bases matching TRBD2. Germline loops: CDR1 SGDLS, CDR2 YYNGEE. The CDR3 is made up of 15 amino acids. Germline trimming cut 1 base from V and 7 bases from J; bases unmatched to any gene: 8. The CDR3 loop is CASSVFGGSSNEQFF. CDR3 in DNA: TGTGCCAGCAGCGTATTTGGCGGGAGTAGTAATGAGCAGTTCTTC.

The chain recombines TRBV18 with TRBJ1-2; 8 bases map to TRBD1. Germline CDR1 and CDR2: KGHSH and LQKENI. V lost 2 bases, J lost 8 bases, and 10 bases stayed unmatched. This CDR3 contains 15 residues. CDR3 sequence reads: CASSPESQGVGGYTF. CDR3 DNA sequence: TGTGCCAGCTCACCAGAGTCACAGGGGGTCGGAGGCTACACCTTC.

Only a few counts were recorded for this clone. This rearrangement joins TRBV28 to TRBJ1-1; D gene unclear. Looked up from germline, CDR1 is MDHEN and CDR2 is SYDVKM. This CDR3 is built from 10 residues. The ends were cut back, 3 bases at V and 12 bases at J, with 8 bases in the middle. CDR3 bases: TGTGCCAGCAGTTTTAGAACCCCTTTCTTT. This sequence encodes CASSFRTPFF.

The J gene is TRBJ2-7, the V gene TRBV7-8; weak D call: TRBD1 (6 bases). Germline CDR1 and CDR2: SGHVS and FQNEAQ. V was cut by 5 bases and J by 1 base, with 18 bases left in between. The CDR3 is 16 amino acids. As DNA, the CDR3 is TGTGCCAGCAGCACCGGACAGCAGGCAATGTCCTACGAGCAGTACTTC. This translates into CASSTGQQAMSYEQYF.

The chain recombines TRBV5-4 with TRBJ2-7; 11 positions agree with TRBD1. The CDR3 extends over 14 amino acids. V lost 4 bases to trimming and J lost 7 bases; unmatched junction nucleotides: 7. From germline, CDR1 is SGHNT and CDR2 YYREEE (reference sequence). The DNA for the CDR3 is TGTGCCAGCAGCCGTGGGACAGGGGGAGAGGAGCAGTACTTC. Translating gives CASSRGTGGEEQYF.

J is TRBJ2-7 and V is TRBV5-6; 11 bases agree with TRBD1. CDR3 length: 15 residues. V was pared by 4 bases and J by 5 bases, with 8 bases of the junction left unmatched. Germline-derived CDR1 and CDR2 are SGHDT and YYEEEE. This CDR3 reads CASSPGTGGTHEQYF. The CDR3, as DNA: TGTGCCAGCAGCCCGGGGACAGGGGGAACCCACGAGCAGTACTTC.

This clone showed up just once. CDR3 DNA sequence: TGTGCCAGTAGTCCGACTCCCCCGAGCGGGAGCTCCTACAATGAGCAGTTCTTC. It specifies CASSPTPPSGSSYNEQFF. This chain links TRBV19 with TRBJ2-1; 8 bases match TRBD2. This CDR3 is 18 amino acids long. The V segment lost 5 bases and the J segment 0 bases; nucleotides outside the gene matches: 12. CDR1 LNHDA and CDR2 SQIVND come from the germline V gene (reference sequence). The full variable domain, with the rest looked up from reference TRBV19 and TRBJ2-1, is DGGITQSPKYLFRKEGQNVTLSCEQNLNHDAMYWYRQDPGQGLRLIYYSQIVNDFQKGDIAEGYSVSREKKESFPLTVTSAQKNPTAFYLCASSPTPPSGSSYNEQFFGPGTRLTVL.

The rearrangement links TRBV7-6 to TRBJ1-2; 8 bases are shared with TRBD1. Germline CDR1 and CDR2: SGHVS and FNYEAQ. The CDR3 runs 14 residues. The J segment lost 7 bases and the V segment lost 5 bases, leaving 9 bases of the junction unmatched. The CDR3 coding sequence is TGTGCCAGCAGCCTCCAGGACAGGGAGGGTGGCTACACCTTC. Translating it yields CASSLQDREGGYTF.

This chain joins TRBV7-8 and TRBJ2-5; 7 bases line up with TRBD2. The V gene end was trimmed by 2 bases and the J gene end by 1 base; junction bases not matched to a gene: 16. CDR3 length: 19 amino acids. The germline V gene encodes CDR1 SGHVS and CDR2 FQNEAQ. The CDR3 DNA follows: TGTGCCAGCAGCTTATTTATCTTCGGGGCGGGAGACCCCCAAGAGACCCAGTACTTC. Encoded protein: CASSLFIFGAGDPQETQYF. Supplemented by reference TRBV7-8 and TRBJ2-5, the full variable domain reads GAGVSQSPRYKVAKRGQDVALRCDPISGHVSLFWYQQALGQGPEFLTYFQNEAQLDKSGLPSDRFFAERPEGSVSTLKIQRTQQEDSAVYLCASSLFIFGAGDPQETQYFGPGTRLLVL.